The T cell receptor (beta chain) under discussion was sequenced for a study of blood T cell repertoires in COVID-19. The overall study: Both acute and convalescent COVID-19 samples were obtained from the United States, Italy and Spain. The analysed material was cDNA or gDNA that came from T cells, B-cell-depleted T cells, or PBMCs.

This clone has only a few counts. Authors' methods: Researchers report that nucleated cell counts were estimated from reference gene primer amplification. This table comes from immunoSEQ multiplex PCR, and its TCRdb copy is limited to in-frame clones, with some not included. The V and J calls and clone size come from that table; D and trimming were worked out from the DNA. The repertoire holds about 180,000 clones, with 75% to 80% as singletons. CDR1 is MNHNS and CDR2 is SASEGT in the germline V gene. Trimming cost V 3 bases and J 9 bases, with 12 bases left between them. This CDR3 region has 14 residues.

Sequencing was done on a sample of peripheral blood. The TCR originated in a woman aged 70-85 years with acute or convalescent COVID-19. The J gene is TRBJ1-6, the V gene TRBV6-1; D gene ambiguous. The CDR3 DNA follows: TGTGCCAGCAGTGACCGTGGTACGAGTTCACCCCTCCACTTT. Its protein is CASSDRGTSSPLHF.